This T cell receptor beta chain derives from a study of blood T cells in healthy people across ages. The CDR3 runs 14 residues. V shed 6 bases and J 4 bases; nucleotides not matched to a gene: 6. CDR1 is MNHNS, CDR2 SASEGT, per germline. A J-beta primer mix and a sample-barcoded 5' primer were used in a second PCR of about 7 to 12 cycles. TCRdb itself ran the 5' RACE reads through MiXCR, one entry per CDR3 protein. The sample lists over 600,000 distinct CDR3 sequences; 45% to 70% were seen once. The sample comprised blood. This chain uses TRBV6-1 with TRBJ2-3; 8 nucleotides align to TRBD1. The source is a man aged 35-49 years in good health. In DNA, the CDR3 is TGTGCCAGCAGGGCACAGGGGGATGCAGATACGCAGTATTTT. Amino acid sequence: CASRAQGDADTQYF.